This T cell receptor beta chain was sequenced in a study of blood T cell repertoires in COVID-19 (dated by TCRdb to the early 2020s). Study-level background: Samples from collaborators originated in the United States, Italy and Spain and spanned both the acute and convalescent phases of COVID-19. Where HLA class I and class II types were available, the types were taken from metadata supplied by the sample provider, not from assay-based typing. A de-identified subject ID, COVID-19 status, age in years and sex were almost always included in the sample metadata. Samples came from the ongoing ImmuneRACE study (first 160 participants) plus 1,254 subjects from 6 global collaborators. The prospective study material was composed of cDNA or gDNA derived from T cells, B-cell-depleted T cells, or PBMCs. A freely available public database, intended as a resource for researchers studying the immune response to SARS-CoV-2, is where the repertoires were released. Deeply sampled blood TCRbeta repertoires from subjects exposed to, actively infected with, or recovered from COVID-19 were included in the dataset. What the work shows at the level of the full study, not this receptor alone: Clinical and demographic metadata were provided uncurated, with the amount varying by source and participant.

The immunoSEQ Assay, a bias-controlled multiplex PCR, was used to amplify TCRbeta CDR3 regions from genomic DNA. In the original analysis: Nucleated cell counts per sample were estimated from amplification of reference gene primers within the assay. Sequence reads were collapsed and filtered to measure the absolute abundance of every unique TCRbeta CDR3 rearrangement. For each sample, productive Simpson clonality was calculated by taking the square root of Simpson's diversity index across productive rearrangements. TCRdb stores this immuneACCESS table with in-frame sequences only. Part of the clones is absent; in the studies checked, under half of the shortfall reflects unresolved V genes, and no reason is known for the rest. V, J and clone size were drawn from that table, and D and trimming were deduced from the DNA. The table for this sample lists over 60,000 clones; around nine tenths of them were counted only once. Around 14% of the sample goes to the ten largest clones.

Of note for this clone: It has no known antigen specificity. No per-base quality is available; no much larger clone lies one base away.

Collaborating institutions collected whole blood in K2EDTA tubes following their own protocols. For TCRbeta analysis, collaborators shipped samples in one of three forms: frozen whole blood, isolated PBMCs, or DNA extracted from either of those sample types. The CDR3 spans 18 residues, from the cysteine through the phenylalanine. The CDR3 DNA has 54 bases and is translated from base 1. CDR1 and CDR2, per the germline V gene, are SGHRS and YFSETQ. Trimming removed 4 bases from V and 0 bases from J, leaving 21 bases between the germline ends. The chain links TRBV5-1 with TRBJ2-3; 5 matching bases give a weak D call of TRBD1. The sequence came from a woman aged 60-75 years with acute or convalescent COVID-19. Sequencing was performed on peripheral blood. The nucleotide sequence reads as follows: TGCGCCAGCAGCCCCGAAACCCCAGGGTTTCTTAGCACAGATACGCAGTATTTT. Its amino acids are CASSPETPGFLSTDTQYF. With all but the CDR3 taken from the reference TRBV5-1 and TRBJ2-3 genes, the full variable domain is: KAGVTQTPRYLIKTRGQQVTLSCSPISGHRSVSWYQQTPGQGLQFLFEYFSETQRNKGNFPGRFSGRQFSNSRSEMNVSTLELGDSALYLCASSPETPGFLSTDTQYFGPGTRLTVL.